This record concerns one T cell receptor (beta chain) sequence. Its recognized antigen is unknown. Per-base quality was not reported, and no clone a single base away is much larger than it. This sample was taken from a study of identical twins (dated by TCRdb to 2016 to 2017). Some background on the complete study: The study deep-sequenced TCR alpha and beta repertoires from monozygotic twins, unrelated adults of various ages and cord blood to test whether fetal clonotypes persist. To rule out contamination, replicate twin experiments were performed at different times with different library preparation protocols. General conclusions and limits of the study: Invariant T cells such as MAIT and iNKT could partly confound zero-insertion analyses, although diverse VJ usage argued against such confounding for most clonotypes. Excess twin sharing in beta out-of-frame sequences was weaker because fewer shared sequences lowered the signal-to-noise ratio. Out-of-frame TCR alpha sharing in monozygotic twins was systematically underestimated by recombination models, whereas sharing between unrelated individuals was in agreement with the recombination models. Because the same donors could not be followed over many years, conclusions were based on cross-sectional statistical analysis. Out-of-frame TCR alpha sequences shared between twins showed an excess of low generation-probability sequences compared with coincidental sharing between unrelated individuals. Fewer insertions were carried by abundant cord blood beta clonotypes, a similar but weaker trend appeared in young adult naive repertoires, and no such trend appeared in memory repertoires.

From a lookup of the germline V gene, CDR1 and CDR2 are SQVTM and ANQGSEA. The CDR3 sequence holds 14 residues, the cysteine and phenylalanine included. Solely the CDR3 DNA is kept, with 42 bases framed from the first base. The V end loses 5 bases and the J end loses 4 bases, and a stretch of 17 bases separates them. Libraries were built with 5' RACE. This sample was sequenced with an Illumina HiSeq 2000. Template switching added a universal primer binding site, and the final cDNA carried a unique molecular identifier that allowed TCR cDNA molecules to be counted accurately. Specific primers in the conserved constant-segment region were used to synthesize first-strand cDNA for TCR alpha and beta chains. To control for contamination, each cDNA library was double barcoded with a SMART-Mk sample barcode plus Illumina barcodes. TruSeq adapter sequences, together with Illumina sample barcodes, were added in two successive PCR steps. Sequencing of the TCR alpha and beta cDNA libraries was done on the Illumina HiSeq platform using custom primers. On the study's bioinformatics: Unique molecular identifiers were extracted from raw reads with MiGEC, and CDR3 positions were determined with MiXCR. For each individual, recombination models were inferred using an EM algorithm with the repgenHMM and IGoR tools. The tcR package in R was used for shared clonotype analysis, with sharing normalized by the product of cloneset sizes. To study raw recombination without the effects of thymic and clonal selection, out-of-frame nonproductive sequences were analyzed. In TCRdb, the public reads were trimmed at Q25 with fastp and aligned with MiXCR, with productive beta chains retained. A single entry per CDR3 protein holds the most common genes and DNA from its merged rows. The V and J calls come from TCRdb's annotation, not from the publication. In all, the sample holds approximately 1.8 million distinct CDR3 sequences, and roughly 35% of those were seen once. About 0.25% of the sample is held by the ten biggest clonotypes.

Every donor was a healthy Caucasian. Here the chain combines TRBV29-1 and TRBJ1-2; TRBD1 might be the D gene, on 5 matching bases. The source material was cord blood. The receptor was isolated from a newborn girl in good health. The bases read TGCAGCGTTTCCCAGACTGGGGGGGGCTATGGCTACACCTTC. Translated, it gives CSVSQTGGGYGYTF.